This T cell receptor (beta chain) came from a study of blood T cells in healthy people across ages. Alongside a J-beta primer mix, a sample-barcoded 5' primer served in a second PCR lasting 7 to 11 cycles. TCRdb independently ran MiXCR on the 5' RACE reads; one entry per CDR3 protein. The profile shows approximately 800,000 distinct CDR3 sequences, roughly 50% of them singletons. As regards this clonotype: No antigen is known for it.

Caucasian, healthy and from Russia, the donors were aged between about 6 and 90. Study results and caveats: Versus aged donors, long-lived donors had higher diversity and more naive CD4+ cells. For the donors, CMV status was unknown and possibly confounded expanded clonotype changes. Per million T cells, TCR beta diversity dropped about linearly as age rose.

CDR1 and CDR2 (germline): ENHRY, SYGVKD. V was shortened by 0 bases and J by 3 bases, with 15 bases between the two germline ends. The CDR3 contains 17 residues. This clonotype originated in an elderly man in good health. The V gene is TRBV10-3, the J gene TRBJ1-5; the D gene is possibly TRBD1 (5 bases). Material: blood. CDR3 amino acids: CAISESDQGVNNQPQHF. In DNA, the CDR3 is TGTGCCATCAGTGAGTCCGACCAGGGAGTGAACAATCAGCCCCAGCATTTT.